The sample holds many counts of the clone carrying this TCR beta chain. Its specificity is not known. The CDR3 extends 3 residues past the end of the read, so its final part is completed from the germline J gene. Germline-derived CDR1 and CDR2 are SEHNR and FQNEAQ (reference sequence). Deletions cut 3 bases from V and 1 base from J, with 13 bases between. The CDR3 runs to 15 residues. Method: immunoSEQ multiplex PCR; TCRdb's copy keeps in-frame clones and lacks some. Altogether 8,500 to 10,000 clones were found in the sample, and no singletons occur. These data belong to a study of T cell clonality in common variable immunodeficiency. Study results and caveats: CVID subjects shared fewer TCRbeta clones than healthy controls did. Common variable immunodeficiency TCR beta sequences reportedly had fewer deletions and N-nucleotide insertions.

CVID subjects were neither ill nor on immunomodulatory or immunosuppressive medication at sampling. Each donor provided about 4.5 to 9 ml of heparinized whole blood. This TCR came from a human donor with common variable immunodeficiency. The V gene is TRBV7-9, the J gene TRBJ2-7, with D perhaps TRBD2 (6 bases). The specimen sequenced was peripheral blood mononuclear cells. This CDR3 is CASSFGGEPSYEQYF. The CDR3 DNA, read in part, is TGTGCCAGCAGCTTTGGAGGGGAACCTTCCTACGAG.